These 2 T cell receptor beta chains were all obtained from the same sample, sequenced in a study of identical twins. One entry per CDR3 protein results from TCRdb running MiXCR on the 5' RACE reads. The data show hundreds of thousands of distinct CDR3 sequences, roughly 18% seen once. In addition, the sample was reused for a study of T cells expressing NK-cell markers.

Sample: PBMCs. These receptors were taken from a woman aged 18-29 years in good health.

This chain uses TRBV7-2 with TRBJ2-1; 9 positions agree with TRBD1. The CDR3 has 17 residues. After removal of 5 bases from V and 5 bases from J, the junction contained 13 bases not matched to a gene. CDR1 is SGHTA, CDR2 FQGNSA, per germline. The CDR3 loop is CASSALRGQGGHNEQFF. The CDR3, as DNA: TGTGCCAGCAGCGCCTTGAGGGGACAGGGTGGCCACAATGAGCAGTTCTTC.

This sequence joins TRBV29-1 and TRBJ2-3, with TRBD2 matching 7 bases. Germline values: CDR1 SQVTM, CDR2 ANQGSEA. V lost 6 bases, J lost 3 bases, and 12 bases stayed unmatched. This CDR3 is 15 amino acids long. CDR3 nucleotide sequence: TGCAGCGTCGGAGGGACTCGCGGGAGTACAGATACGCAGTATTTT. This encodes CSVGGTRGSTDTQYF.